This is a list of T cell receptor beta chains from one sample in a study of T cell changes during pregnancy in multiple sclerosis. Profiling relied on immunoSEQ multiplex PCR, and the TCRdb table lists in-frame clones only, not all of them. The table records tens of thousands of clones, roughly nine tenths of them present only once. Sequences were derived from peripheral blood, sampled in the first trimester of pregnancy. These receptors originate from a female donor with multiple sclerosis, enrolled in a pregnancy study. Each CDR3 is given with its conserved first and last residue. A D gene is named only where the DNA matches it firmly. Rows may omit the clone size; those that give it use once, few, many or a size class.

V	D	length	J	size	DNA	CDR3
TRBV27	TRBD1	14	TRBJ1-2	.	TGTGCCAGCTATGGTGTGACAGGGGGCCGCGGCTACACCTTC	CASYGVTGGRGYTF
TRBV7-8	.	13	TRBJ2-1	.	TGTGCCAGCAGCTTATTTCTAGACAATGAGCAGTTCTTC	CASSLFLDNEQFF
TRBV21-1	.	13	TRBJ2-7	.	TGTGCCAGCAGCAAAGTACAGAGCTACGAGCAGTACTTC	CASSKVQSYEQYF
TRBV7-2	.	16	TRBJ2-3	.	TGTGCCAGCAGCCCCAACCCTCGGGCAGGGTCGGATACGCAGTATTTT	CASSPNPRAGSDTQYF
TRBV28	.	14	TRBJ1-2	.	TGTGCCAGCAGTCCCCAGACAGGCCTCTATGGCTACACCTTC	CASSPQTGLYGYTF
TRBV30	TRBD2	15	TRBJ2-1	once	TGTGCCTGGACCCGACTAGCGGGAGGGCCATATGAGCAGTTCTTC	CAWTRLAGGPYEQFF
TRBV7-3	TRBD1	15	TRBJ1-6	.	TGTGCCAGCAGCTTCACCGGGACAGGGGATTCACCCCTCCACTTT	CASSFTGTGDSPLHF
TRBV5-4	TRBD1	14	TRBJ1-3	.	TGTGCCAGCAGTTCGACAGGGGACGGAAACACCATATATTTT	CASSSTGDGNTIYF
TRBV6-6	.	14	TRBJ2-3	.	TGTGCCAGCAGTTTCGGAGCTAGCACAGATACGCAGTATTTT	CASSFGASTDTQYF
TRBV9	TRBD2	16	TRBJ2-3	.	TGTGCCAGCAGCGCGACTAGCGGGAGACAAGCAGATACGCAGTATTTT	CASSATSGRQADTQYF
TRBV18	TRBD2	15	TRBJ2-1	.	TGTGCCAGCTCTGCCGAGGGACTAGCATACAATGAGCAGTTCTTC	CASSAEGLAYNEQFF
TRBV7-3	TRBD1	15	TRBJ2-2	.	TGTGCCAGCAGCTTGGACAGGGGCGGGACCGGGGAGCTGTTTTTT	CASSLDRGGTGELFF
TRBV28	.	13	TRBJ2-1	.	TGTGCCAGCAGTTTCTCCCGACTAGGTGAGCAGTTCTTC	CASSFSRLGEQFF
TRBV6-5	.	14	TRBJ1-1	.	TGTGCCAGCAGTTACTCGATCTGGGCAGACGAAGCTTTCTTT	CASSYSIWADEAFF
TRBV25-1	TRBD2	13	TRBJ2-7	.	TGTGCCAGCAGTGTGGGACTAGCGGGCGAGCAGTACTTC	CASSVGLAGEQYF
TRBV7-2	.	15	TRBJ1-1	.	TGTGCCAGCAGCTTAGCGTGGGCGGGATACGCTGAAGCTTTCTTT	CASSLAWAGYAEAFF
TRBV14	TRBD1	17	TRBJ2-5	few	TGTGCCAGCAGCCAAGAAAACTACAGGGGGTTCCAAGAGACCCAGTACTTC	CASSQENYRGFQETQYF
TRBV9	.	14	TRBJ1-1	.	TGTGCCAGCGGGCTTCATGTAATGAACACTGAAGCTTTCTTT	CASGLHVMNTEAFF
TRBV7-8	.	14	TRBJ2-5	.	TGTGCCAGCAGCTTACCCTTGGGAGTAGAGACCCAGTACTTC	CASSLPLGVETQYF
TRBV13	TRBD1	15	TRBJ2-1	.	TGTGCCAGCAGCTACCCGGAGGACAGGGTCAATGAGCAGTTCTTC	CASSYPEDRVNEQFF
TRBV30	.	13	TRBJ1-5	.	TGTGCCTGGAGTGGGGACAATTCTCTGCCCCAGCATTTT	CAWSGDNSLPQHF
TRBV6-4	TRBD1	18	TRBJ2-6	once	TGTGCCAGCAGTGACGGGACAGGCGATAGCTCTGGGGCCAACGTCCTGACTTTC	CASSDGTGDSSGANVLTF
TRBV29-1	.	12	TRBJ2-1	.	TGCAGCTCACGGGACTCTTACAATGAGCAGTTCTTC	CSSRDSYNEQFF
TRBV7-9	TRBD1	15	TRBJ1-4	.	TGTGCCAGCAGCGCCCTAGGGGGCGAGGGGGAAAAACTGTTTTTT	CASSALGGEGEKLFF
TRBV19	TRBD1	16	TRBJ2-2	.	TGTGCCAGTAGCCCAAGCTGGGACAGGGAGCGCGGGGAGCTGTTTTTT	CASSPSWDRERGELFF
TRBV25-1	.	17	TRBJ1-2	.	TGTGCCAGCAGTGACCGCGGTGTTGGTCGGGGTGGCTATGGCTACACCTTC	CASSDRGVGRGGYGYTF
TRBV28	.	14	TRBJ1-1	.	TGTGCCAGCAGTCGTAGACTCATGAACACTGAAGCTTTCTTT	CASSRRLMNTEAFF
TRBV13	.	14	TRBJ1-6	once	TGTGCCAGCAGCACGCGGCCACGGGGTTCACCCCTCCACTTT	CASSTRPRGSPLHF
TRBV25-1	TRBD2	15	TRBJ2-1	.	TGTGCCAGCAGTGATGCCGGGGGGGCCCACAATGAGCAGTTCTTC	CASSDAGGAHNEQFF
TRBV9	.	16	TRBJ1-6	.	TGTGCCAGCAGCTCCTCGGGAGGGGGGACTCATTCACCCCTCCACTTT	CASSSSGGGTHSPLHF
TRBV27	TRBD1	16	TRBJ1-1	.	TGTGCCAGCAGTCCCCGGGACAGGACATGGAACACTGAAGCTTTCTTT	CASSPRDRTWNTEAFF
TRBV4-3	.	14	TRBJ2-1	.	TGCGCCAGCAGCCAAGATCGCGCCTACAATGAGCAGTTCTTC	CASSQDRAYNEQFF
TRBV25-1	TRBD1	14	TRBJ2-7	.	TGTGCCAGCACACCGGGACAGGGGGCTTACGAGCAGTACTTC	CASTPGQGAYEQYF
TRBV27	.	17	TRBJ1-6	.	TGTGCCAGCAGTTTAAATCCTACAGCCTCATATAATTCACCCCTCCACTTT	CASSLNPTASYNSPLHF
TRBV9	.	14	TRBJ2-3	.	TGTGCCAGCAGCGTAGAGCCCTCCACAGATACGCAGTATTTT	CASSVEPSTDTQYF
TRBV29-1	.	12	TRBJ2-7	once	TGCAGCGTTGTTGCTAGCGAGTACGAGCAGTACTTC	CSVVASEYEQYF
TRBV5-6	.	16	TRBJ1-2	.	TGTGCCAGCAGCCGTGCGGGGGGGTTAGGATTCTATGGCTACACCTTC	CASSRAGGLGFYGYTF
TRBV25-1	.	15	TRBJ1-1	once	TGTGCCAGCAGTGAATCCGGCAGGCAGAACACTGAAGCTTTCTTT	CASSESGRQNTEAFF
TRBV2	TRBD1	17	TRBJ1-2	.	TGTGCCAGCAGTAGACTTTTATCCAGGGGGCAGGAGGGTGGCTACACCTTC	CASSRLLSRGQEGGYTF
TRBV7-2	.	14	TRBJ2-5	.	TGTGCCAGCAGCTTTTCGACAGCATGGGAGACCCAGTACTTC	CASSFSTAWETQYF
TRBV6-5	TRBD1	14	TRBJ1-2	.	TGTGCCAGCAGTTACTCCGAAGACAGGGCTGGCTACACCTTC	CASSYSEDRAGYTF
TRBV4-3	.	15	TRBJ1-5	.	TGCGCCAGCAGCCAAGAGTTGTCAGGGAATCAGCCCCAGCATTTT	CASSQELSGNQPQHF
TRBV7-2	TRBD2	14	TRBJ2-3	once	TGTGCCAGCAGCGGGACTACCTACACAGATACGCAGTATTTT	CASSGTTYTDTQYF
TRBV27	TRBD1	14	TRBJ2-7	.	TGTGCCAGCAGCCGGACAGGGTCGGGCTACGAGCAGTACTTC	CASSRTGSGYEQYF
TRBV5-6	.	15	TRBJ2-1	.	TGTGCCAGCAGCGGAACCAGGGTAGGATACAATGAGCAGTTCTTC	CASSGTRVGYNEQFF
TRBV20-1	TRBD1	11	TRBJ1-2	.	TGCAGTGCTAGATTAGGGGGCGGCTACACCTTC	CSARLGGGYTF
TRBV29-1	.	9	TRBJ2-5	once	TGCAGCGTTGGCGTGACCCAGTACTTC	CSVGVTQYF
TRBV28	TRBD1	14	TRBJ1-4	.	TGTGCCAGCAGAACCAGGGGGCTGGGTGAAAAACTGTTTTTT	CASRTRGLGEKLFF
TRBV28	.	14	TRBJ2-1	.	TGTGCCAGCAGTTTGCAACAGTCAGATGATGAGCAGTTCTTC	CASSLQQSDDEQFF
TRBV7-2	TRBD2	18	TRBJ2-3	.	TGTGCCAGCAGCTTAGCTAGGGCTAGCGGGGGGGTTAGAGATACGCAGTATTTT	CASSLARASGGVRDTQYF
TRBV5-1	.	15	TRBJ1-5	.	TGCGCCAGCAGCTTTACCGGTGATAGCAATCAGCCCCAGCATTTT	CASSFTGDSNQPQHF
TRBV19	.	14	TRBJ2-5	.	TGTGCCAGTAGTACCCGTACAGGGTCAGAGACCCAGTACTTC	CASSTRTGSETQYF
TRBV6-5	.	14	TRBJ1-1	.	TGTGCCAGCATTCCCGGGACGGAGGGCACTGAAGCTTTCTTT	CASIPGTEGTEAFF
TRBV9	TRBD1	13	TRBJ2-7	once	TGTGCCAGCAGCGGAGGGACAGGGGGCGAGCAGTACTTC	CASSGGTGGEQYF
TRBV5-4	TRBD1	15	TRBJ1-2	.	TGTGCCAGCAGCGAAGGGACAGATAGGTACTACGGCTACACCTTC	CASSEGTDRYYGYTF